The 7 T cell receptor beta chains below all came from one sample that was sequenced in a study of blood T cell repertoires in COVID-19. Clones were read by immunoSEQ multiplex PCR, and TCRdb kept only the in-frame ones, dropping some. The table includes more than 100,000 clones, around 92% detected once. Sample: peripheral blood. Every receptor here comes from a woman aged 60-70 years with acute or convalescent COVID-19.

V and J are TRBV7-3 and TRBJ2-3; no clear D. Deletions cut 4 bases from V and 5 bases from J, with 13 bases between. Germline V gene sequence: CDR1 SGHTA, CDR2 FQGTGA. This CDR3 spans 14 amino acids. The CDR3 loop reads CASSSYGSEDTQYF. In nucleotides, the CDR3 is TGTGCCAGCAGCTCATACGGCAGCGAAGATACGCAGTATTTT.

This clone was recorded a few times. CDR3 loop: CATSDPLAGSSYNEQFF. The CDR3 nucleotides read TGTGCCACCAGTGACCCCTTAGCGGGCAGCTCCTACAATGAGCAGTTCTTC. The chain joins TRBV24-1 to TRBJ2-1; TRBD2 agrees at 7 bases. Germline trimming cut 4 bases from V and 0 bases from J; bases unmatched to any gene: 8. The CDR3 spans 17 residues. Germline V CDR1 and CDR2: KGHDR, SFDVKD.

The chain joins TRBV29-1 to TRBJ2-1, with 8 bases identical to TRBD2. J was trimmed by 2 bases and V by 7 bases; bases with no gene match: 10. Germline V gives CDR1 SQVTM, CDR2 ANQGSEA. CDR3 size: 15 residues. This CDR3 reads CSAGVGLGAYNEQFF. The DNA of the CDR3 is TGCAGCGCCGGTGTGGGACTAGGTGCCTACAATGAGCAGTTCTTC.

This clone is a singleton in its sample. The chain joins TRBV29-1 to TRBJ2-3; 8 bases are a match to TRBD2. The V gene end was trimmed by 3 bases and the J gene end by 6 bases; junction bases not matched to a gene: 5. Germline V gives CDR1 SQVTM, CDR2 ANQGSEA. CDR3 length equals 13 residues. CDR3 protein: CSVDAAGDDTQYF. The CDR3 nucleotides are TGCAGCGTTGATGCAGCGGGAGATGATACGCAGTATTTT.

The rearrangement uses TRBV5-1 and TRBJ2-3; 8 bases align to TRBD2. V shed 0 bases, J shed 0 bases, and the junction held 3 bases outside the gene matches. Looked up from germline, CDR1 is SGHRS and CDR2 is YFSETQ. The length of the CDR3 is 16 residues. CDR3 DNA sequence: TGCGCCAGCAGCTTGGCGGGCGGGAGGAGCACAGATACGCAGTATTTT. Its translation is CASSLAGGRSTDTQYF.

CDR3 bases: TGTGCCAGTAGTATGTCGGGAACTATGGGTGGCTACACCTTC. It yields the protein CASSMSGTMGGYTF. J is TRBJ1-2 and V is TRBV19; D ambiguous. The CDR3 spans 14 residues. Trimming took off 3 bases at V and 7 bases at J, with 15 bases between the two ends. From germline, CDR1 is LNHDA and CDR2 SQIVND (reference sequence).

The rearrangement joins TRBV21-1 to TRBJ1-1; the D call in the table, TRBD1, was not verified against the DNA. TRBV21-1 is given as a pseudogene. The CDR3 contains 16 residues. The CDR3 DNA reads TGTGCCAGCAGCAAAGGGGCAGGGGGGCTGAACACTGAAGCTTTCTTT. This encodes CASSKGAGGLNTEAFF.